This TCR beta chain is drawn from a study of blood T cell repertoires in COVID-19. Study as a whole: T cells, B-cell-depleted T cells, or PBMCs supplied cDNA or gDNA.

The authors' processing: Reference gene primers were amplified, and this amplification served to estimate nucleated cell counts. Produced via immunoSEQ multiplex PCR; TCRdb's table is partial and in-frame only. V and J calls and clone size come straight from that table; D and trimming were deduced from the DNA. The data contain around 90,000 clones, over 80% of them singletons. Sequencing input: peripheral blood. The receptor comes from a woman aged 60-70 years with active COVID-19.

In nucleotides, the CDR3 is TGTGCCAGTAGTTCATCCCTGGCGGGGGTTAAATATGGCTACACCTTC. It is translated as CASSSSLAGVKYGYTF. The rearrangement links TRBV19 to TRBJ1-2, with D possibly being TRBD1 (5 bases). V lost 5 bases and J 5 bases, leaving 21 bases between the germline ends. The CDR3 has 16 amino acids. Germline V gives CDR1 LNHDA, CDR2 SQIVND (reference sequence).